The clone carrying this TCR beta chain was detected many times. These data originate in a study of early T cells in non-severe SARS-CoV-2 infection. The germline V gene has CDR1 SGHRS and CDR2 YFSETQ. The J segment lost 4 bases and the V segment lost 6 bases, leaving 8 bases of the junction unmatched. The CDR3 spans 14 residues. TCRdb reprocessed the 5' RACE reads with MiXCR, giving one entry per CDR3 protein. The table records about 42,000 distinct CDR3 sequences, 5% to 6.5% of them present only once. This specimen was whole blood, taken at baseline. The source is an adult who was a healthcare worker with PCR-confirmed SARS-CoV-2 infection or an uninfected control (not recorded which). This chain uses TRBV5-1 with TRBJ1-1, with 8 bases fitting TRBD1. CDR3 coding DNA: TGCGCCAGCACGCAGAGTGACAGGGGCACTGAAGCTTTCTTT. Translation gives CASTQSDRGTEAFF.